The 12 T cell receptor beta chains below all came from one sample that was sequenced in a study of cytomegalovirus exposure and HLA in healthy donors. It was with 60 Vbeta and 13 Jbeta primers that the PCR ran. Repertoires were generated with immunoSEQ multiplex PCR, while TCRdb's copy carries only in-frame clones and drops some. In the table there are about 120,000 clones, roughly 80% of which are singletons. Input material: PBMCs. The receptors derive from a female donor in good health and CMV-seropositive.

This clone was detected once. The junction shows a germline mismatch at one end, possibly a read error. The chain has TRBV7-9 and TRBJ1-1; D is ambiguous. Germline values: CDR1 SEHNR, CDR2 FQNEAQ (reference sequence). This CDR3 contains 13 residues. The CDR3 sequence: CSSSLSGFTEAFF. CDR3 coding DNA: TGTTCCAGCAGCTTAAGCGGGTTCACTGAAGCTTTCTTT.

The V gene is TRBV4-3, the J gene TRBJ1-2; D unclear. The CDR3 runs 15 residues. Per the germline V gene, CDR1 is LGHNA and CDR2 is YSLEER. V lost 3 bases to trimming and J lost 4 bases, with 15 bases between them. CDR3 nucleotide sequence: TGCGCCAGCAGCCAGGACGTCTGGAGGACCTATGGCTACACCTTC. It encodes CASSQDVWRTYGYTF.

The chain recombines TRBV10-1 with TRBJ2-3; TRBD1 matches 9 bases. The CDR3 totals 15 residues. CDR1 is WNHNN and CDR2 is SYGVQD in the germline V gene (reference sequence). Trimming took 2 bases from V and 3 from J; bases not matched to a gene: 3. The CDR3 region is CASSETGGRTDTQYF. The CDR3 DNA reads as TGCGCCAGCAGTGAGACAGGGGGCCGGACAGATACGCAGTATTTT.

This rearrangement joins TRBV5-4 to TRBJ1-2; TRBD1 is a possible D gene (6 bases). Germline V CDR1 and CDR2: SGHNT, YYREEE (reference sequence). The CDR3 is 15 residues long. V dropped 0 bases and J dropped 4 bases, with 13 bases sitting between them. As DNA, the CDR3 is TGTGCCAGCAGCTTGGAGCTGGGGGCAAGCTATGGCTACACCTTC. This codes for CASSLELGASYGYTF.

The chain combines TRBV5-4 with TRBJ2-1, with 12 positions matching TRBD2. Germline values: CDR1 SGHNT, CDR2 YYREEE (reference sequence). The CDR3 extends over 15 amino acids. V dropped 4 bases and J dropped 5; count of bases not matched to a gene: 4. CDR3: CASSPGLAGNNEQFF. The CDR3, as DNA: TGTGCCAGCAGCCCCGGACTAGCGGGGAACAATGAGCAGTTCTTC.

The chain recombines TRBV4-3 with TRBJ1-1; possibly TRBD1 for D (6 bases). CDR3 length: 16 amino acids. CDR1 is LGHNA, CDR2 YSLEER, per germline. V lost 0 bases and J lost 1, with 12 bases in between. CDR3 amino acids: CASSQDQGTSNTEAFF. CDR3 coding DNA: TGCGCCAGCAGCCAAGATCAGGGGACATCGAACACTGAAGCTTTCTTT.

The V call is TRBV6-6, the J call TRBJ1-6; TRBD1 aligns across 9 bases. Germline V gene data show CDR1 as MNHNY and CDR2 as SVGAGI (reference sequence). With V trimmed by 6 bases and J by 9 bases, 12 bases remained unmatched. The CDR3 is 16 amino acids. In nucleotides, the CDR3 is TGTGCCAGCAGCCAACAGGCGACAGGGGGTTTTTCACCCCTCCACTTT. Translation: CASSQQATGGFSPLHF.

V usage is TRBV18 and J usage is TRBJ2-1; D may be TRBD1 (5 bases). Trimming took 1 base from V and 7 from J, leaving 5 bases between them. Germline loops: CDR1 KGHSH, CDR2 LQKENI. The CDR3 loop spans 12 amino acids. Here the CDR3 DNA reads TGTGCCAGCTCACCACAGGGGAATGAGCAGTTCTTC. Protein product: CASSPQGNEQFF.

This clone was detected a few times. V is TRBV28 and J is TRBJ1-3; 10 bases are shared with TRBD1. Germline CDR1 MDHEN, CDR2 SYDVKM. This CDR3 region has 16 residues. With 4 bases clipped from V and 3 bases from J, the junction kept 6 bases outside the gene matches. CDR3 DNA sequence: TGTGCCAGCAGTTCCCCTAGGGACAGGGGTGGAAACACCATATATTTT. Protein sequence: CASSSPRDRGGNTIYF.

The V and J genes are TRBV30 and TRBJ2-3, with 7 bases fitting TRBD1. Germline CDR1 reads GTSNPN; CDR2 reads SVGIG (reference sequence). The V segment lost 1 base and the J segment 0 bases; nucleotides outside the gene matches: 10. This CDR3 is 17 amino acids long. The CDR3: CAWSGQGVAASTDTQYF. The CDR3 region has the DNA TGTGCCTGGAGTGGCCAGGGGGTAGCCGCTAGCACAGATACGCAGTATTTT.

J is TRBJ2-2 and V is TRBV9; 7 bases line up with TRBD2. J lost 4 bases, V lost 1 base, and 7 bases had no gene match. CDR1 SGDLS and CDR2 YYNGEE come from the germline V gene. The CDR3 loop spans 16 amino acids. The CDR3 nucleotides are TGTGCCAGCAGCGTACCCCCCGGGGGGATCACCGGGGAGCTGTTTTTT. Amino acid sequence: CASSVPPGGITGELFF.

The chain uses TRBV7-9 and TRBJ1-2; D may be TRBD1 (6 bases). The CDR3 has 15 amino acids. Trimming shortened V by 1 base and J by 5 bases, and 14 bases separated the two germline ends. The germline V gene encodes CDR1 SEHNR and CDR2 FQNEAQ (reference sequence). In nucleotides, the CDR3 is TGTGCCAGCAGCTTAGAGAATCAGGGGAATTATGGCTACACCTTC. Amino acids: CASSLENQGNYGYTF.